Following are 28 T cell receptor beta chains from one sample sequenced in a study of blood T cells in healthy people across ages. A J-beta primer mix and a sample-barcoded 5' primer were used in a second PCR of roughly 6 to 11 cycles. TCRdb independently ran MiXCR on the 5' RACE reads; one entry per CDR3 protein. The sample has 1.5 million or so distinct CDR3 sequences, roughly 40% seen once. The sequencing sample was made of blood. These receptor sequences come from a woman under 30 in good health.

The genes are TRBV9 and TRBJ2-3, with 9 bases matching TRBD1. The V gene's germline CDR1 is SGDLS and CDR2 YYNGEE. The V and J ends lost 3 bases and 3 bases, in that order; junction bases with no gene match: 14. This CDR3 region has 18 residues. The CDR3 reads CASSDPGQGRRGTDTQYF. CDR3 sequence (DNA): TGTGCCAGCAGCGACCCTGGACAGGGGAGAAGAGGGACAGATACGCAGTATTTT.

This clonotype was detected a few times. V is TRBV7-9 and J is TRBJ2-3; the match to TRBD1 covers 9 bases. CDR3 length: 17 amino acids. Germline V CDR1 and CDR2: SEHNR, FQNEAQ (reference sequence). The trim removed 0 bases at V and 4 bases at J, leaving 8 bases unmatched. The CDR3 DNA follows: TGTGCCAGCAGCTTAGCGCTGGGACAGGGAAAAGCAGATACGCAGTATTTT. Translation gives CASSLALGQGKADTQYF. Variable domain in full (rest from reference TRBV7-9 and TRBJ2-3): DTGVSQNPRHKITKRGQNVTFRCDPISEHNRLYWYRQTLGQGPEFLTYFQNEAQLEKSRLLSDRFSAERPKGSFSTLEIQRTEQGDSAMYLCASSLALGQGKADTQYFGPGTRLTVL.

The rearrangement joins TRBV5-1 to TRBJ2-1; 10 positions agree with TRBD2. The trim removed 4 bases at V and 15 bases at J, leaving 16 bases unmatched. Germline values: CDR1 SGHRS, CDR2 YFSETQ. This CDR3 has 15 amino acids. CDR3 DNA: TGCGCCAGCAGCCCGGCCGGGACTAGCGCTGCCGTGGGGTTCTTC. As protein: CASSPAGTSAAVGFF.

The chain joins TRBV6-5 to TRBJ2-7; D is unresolved. Germline V CDR1 and CDR2: MNHEY, SVGAGI. V was pared by 4 bases and J by 0 bases, with 19 bases between. CDR3 size: 17 residues. The CDR3: CASSSKHRIERSYEQYF. The CDR3 DNA sequence: TGTGCCAGCAGTTCCAAGCACCGGATTGAGCGCTCCTACGAGCAGTACTTC.

The chain recombines TRBV5-5 with TRBJ2-7; 12 bases match TRBD2. V lost 7 bases, J lost 4 bases, and 9 bases stayed unmatched. Germline CDR1 reads SGHKS; CDR2 reads YYEKEE (reference sequence). The CDR3 contains 15 residues. The CDR3 nucleotides read TGTGCCAGCGGAGACACCGGGACTAGCGGGTACGAGCAGTACTTC. Encoded protein: CASGDTGTSGYEQYF. Full variable domain (remainder filled in from reference TRBV5-5 and TRBJ2-7): DAGVTQSPTHLIKTRGQQVTLRCSPISGHKSVSWYQQVLGQGPQFIFQYYEKEERGRGNFPDRFSARQFPNYSSELNVNALLLGDSALYLCASGDTGTSGYEQYFGPGTRLTVT.

The V gene is TRBV4-2, the J gene TRBJ2-1; a weak D match, TRBD2 (5 bases). V was shortened by 0 bases and J by 10 bases, with 19 bases between the two germline ends. The CDR3 has 16 amino acids. CDR1 and CDR2 from the germline V gene are LGHNA and YNFKEQ. CDR3 sequence reads: CASSQDPTALSGEQFF. The CDR3, as DNA: TGTGCCAGCAGCCAAGACCCCACAGCGCTCTCGGGAGAGCAGTTCTTC.

The chain recombines TRBV2 with TRBJ2-1; TRBD1 matches 12 bases. After removal of 7 bases from V and 14 bases from J, the junction contained 9 bases not matched to a gene. The CDR3 loop spans 13 amino acids. Per germline, CDR1 SNHLY and CDR2 FYNNEI. The CDR3 DNA follows: TGTGCCAGCACCCCGGGACAGGGGGCTTTGGAGTTCTTC. It encodes CASTPGQGALEFF.

The chain has TRBV20-1 and TRBJ1-2; 7 bases are a match to TRBD1. The CDR3 length is 15 residues. The V gene end was trimmed by 0 bases and the J gene end by 0 bases; junction bases not matched to a gene: 4. The germline CDR1 and CDR2 sequences are DFQATT and SNEGSKA (reference sequence). This CDR3 reads CSARDIGQANYGYTF. The CDR3 DNA reads as TGCAGTGCTAGAGATATCGGACAGGCTAACTATGGCTACACCTTC.

V usage is TRBV6-1 and J usage is TRBJ1-2; D uncertain. V was trimmed by 2 bases and J by 5 bases, leaving 9 bases between them. This CDR3 has 13 residues. Germline assignment: CDR1 MNHNS and CDR2 SASEGT. The CDR3 sequence is CASSELATYGYTF. Here the CDR3 DNA reads TGTGCCAGCAGTGAATTGGCTACGTATGGCTACACCTTC.

This clonotype was picked up a small number of times. The chain combines TRBV10-3 with TRBJ1-1; D remains unclear. The germline gives CDR1 ENHRY, CDR2 SYGVKD. The length of the CDR3 is 13 residues. The V gene lost 8 bases and the J gene lost 0 bases, with 10 bases spanning the gap. In DNA form, the CDR3 reads TGTGCCATCGGAGGGCGTATGAACACTGAAGCTTTCTTT. Amino acid sequence: CAIGGRMNTEAFF.

The J gene is TRBJ2-1, the V gene TRBV7-2, with TRBD2 as a possible D gene (5 bases). CDR3 length: 18 residues. CDR1 is SGHTA, CDR2 FQGNSA, per germline. V shed 3 bases and J shed 4 bases, with 22 bases lying between them. The CDR3 DNA follows: TGTGCCAGCAGCTTCCCCCTGGGCCAGCGCCGAGGGTACAATGAGCAGTTCTTC. It translates to CASSFPLGQRRGYNEQFF. The full variable domain, in which reference TRBV7-2 and TRBJ2-1 provide the parts outside the CDR3, is GAGVSQSPSNKVTEKGKDVELRCDPISGHTALYWYRQSLGQGLEFLIYFQGNSAPDKSGLPSDRFSAERTGGSVSTLTIQRTQQEDSAVYLCASSFPLGQRRGYNEQFFGPGTRLTVL.

The chain carries TRBV3-1 and TRBJ2-5; 10 positions match TRBD1. CDR1 LGHDT and CDR2 YNNKEL come from the germline V gene (reference sequence). With 3 bases clipped from V and 4 bases from J, the junction kept 14 bases outside the gene matches. The CDR3 extends over 18 amino acids. CDR3 DNA: TGTGCCAGCAGCCACCTAGCCCTGACAGGGGGCATTGGAGAGACCCAGTACTTC. This gives the protein CASSHLALTGGIGETQYF.

The V call is TRBV27, the J call TRBJ1-2; D remains unclear. Trimming took off 5 bases at V and 4 bases at J, with 11 bases between the two ends. Looked up from germline, CDR1 is MNHEY and CDR2 is SMNVEV (reference sequence). The CDR3 totals 13 residues. CDR3 loop: CASSPGMSYGYTF. The CDR3 bases are TGTGCCAGCAGTCCCGGGATGTCCTATGGCTACACCTTC.

J is TRBJ1-1 and V is TRBV29-1; D perhaps matches TRBD1 (5 bases). The CDR3 sequence is 13 residues long. Germline assignment: CDR1 SQVTM and CDR2 ANQGSEA. Between the trimmed V and J ends, which lost 7 bases and 3 bases, there was a span of 15 bases. For the CDR3, the DNA is TGCAGCGGTGAGCGGGGGGGATACACTGAAGCTTTCTTT. As protein: CSGERGGYTEAFF.

Concerning this clonotype itself: A much larger clone lies a single base off, so this may be a read error. The chain carries TRBV15 and TRBJ2-1, with a weak D call TRBD1 (6 bases). The CDR3 contains 15 residues. CDR1 and CDR2 from the germline V gene are LNHNV and YYDKDF (reference sequence). This CDR3 is CVTSAQGGQPNEQFF. The CDR3 coding sequence is TGTGTCACCAGCGCCCAAGGTGGACAGCCCAATGAGCAGTTCTTC.

This clonotype was observed many times. The J gene is TRBJ2-7, the V gene TRBV5-1, with 7 bases fitting TRBD1. From germline, CDR1 is SGHRS and CDR2 YFSETQ. Trimming cost V 4 bases and J 5 bases; bases outside gene matches: 9. The CDR3 is made up of 14 amino acids. The CDR3 sequence is CASSIQGQRDEQYF. In DNA, the CDR3 is TGCGCCAGCAGCATACAGGGACAGCGTGACGAGCAGTACTTC.

This clonotype was seen a handful of times. This chain uses TRBV14 with TRBJ2-1; TRBD2 agrees at 11 bases. The germline CDR1 and CDR2 sequences are SGHDN and FVKESK. The CDR3 extends over 17 amino acids. J was trimmed by 4 bases and V by 0 bases; bases with no gene match: 5. The chain's CDR3 is CASSQERLAGGYNEQFF. As DNA, the CDR3 is TGTGCCAGCAGCCAAGAAAGGCTAGCGGGAGGATACAATGAGCAGTTCTTC.

For the CDR3, the DNA is TGTGCCAGCAGCCCCCAGGGGGGAACAGACTCCTACAATGAGCAGTTCTTC. This codes for CASSPQGGTDSYNEQFF. The chain couples TRBV9 to TRBJ2-1; TRBD1 is a possible D gene (7 bases). V lost 4 bases and J lost 0, with 17 bases in between. The length of the CDR3 is 17 residues. Germline CDR1 SGDLS, CDR2 YYNGEE. Together with reference TRBV9 and TRBJ2-1, the CDR3 gives the full variable domain: DSGVTQTPKHLITATGQRVTLRCSPRSGDLSVYWYQQSLDQGLQFLIQYYNGEERAKGNILERFSAQQFPDLHSELNLSSLELGDSALYFCASSPQGGTDSYNEQFFGPGTRLTVL.

For this clonotype: Mismatch with germline at one junction end may stem from a read error. The genes are TRBV20-1 and TRBJ2-5; D is possibly TRBD2 (7 bases). The CDR3 spans 13 residues. Germline V gene data show CDR1 as DFQATT and CDR2 as SNEGSKA (reference sequence). The CDR3 bases are TGCTGTGCTGTCCGGGGAGGGGGAATTGAGCAGTACTTC. It codes for CCAVRGGGIEQYF.

CDR3 loop: CASSEAPPYEQYF. The CDR3 DNA follows: TGTGCCAGCAGTGAGGCGCCGCCCTACGAGCAGTACTTC. V and J are TRBV6-1 and TRBJ2-7; no definite D call. Germline CDR1 MNHNS, CDR2 SASEGT. V lost 3 bases and J lost 2, with 8 bases in between. This CDR3 spans 13 amino acids.

Note on this clonotype: One end of the junction fails to match germline, which may point to a read error. The chain is built from TRBV20-1 and TRBJ1-5; 9 nucleotides align to TRBD1. Germline CDR1 DFQATT, CDR2 SNEGSKA (reference sequence). The CDR3 has 14 amino acids. The DNA for the CDR3 is TGCAGTGTGCGGGGAACAGGGGGCAATCGGCCCCAGCATTTT. Translated: CSVRGTGGNRPQHF.

J is TRBJ1-2 and V is TRBV24-1, with D possibly matching TRBD1 (6 bases). The V gene lost 11 bases and the J gene lost 6 bases, with 15 bases spanning the gap. This CDR3 spans 12 amino acids. Germline CDR1 and CDR2: KGHDR and SFDVKD. The CDR3 bases are TGTGCCAGTTCGGACAGAGTAAATGGCTACACCTTC. Its translation is CASSDRVNGYTF.

In this sample, this clonotype turned up a few times. The chain combines TRBV9 with TRBJ2-7; D call uncertain. V dropped 0 bases and J dropped 0 bases, with 13 bases sitting between them. The CDR3 has 16 amino acids. Germline lookup yields CDR1 SGDLS and CDR2 YYNGEE. This chain's CDR3 is CASSVGTPTNSYEQYF. CDR3 nucleotides: TGTGCCAGCAGCGTAGGTACCCCCACCAACTCCTACGAGCAGTACTTC.

The gene calls are TRBV5-6 and TRBJ1-2; D gene uncertain. From germline, CDR1 is SGHDT and CDR2 YYEEEE. This CDR3 is 12 amino acids long. V dropped 0 bases and J dropped 10 bases, with 10 bases sitting between them. The CDR3 DNA follows: TGTGCCAGCAGCTTGGACCAGAAGGTCTACACCTTC. Translation gives CASSLDQKVYTF.

This clonotype occurred a few times. This chain joins TRBV7-9 and TRBJ1-2, with 8 bases that match TRBD1. The CDR3 runs to 16 residues. V was clipped by 5 bases and J by 7 bases; unmatched bases: 15. Germline CDR1 reads SEHNR; CDR2 reads FQNEAQ (reference sequence). The CDR3 here is CASSGGEHRGTFGYTF. The CDR3 region has the DNA TGTGCCAGCAGCGGAGGAGAACACAGGGGGACATTTGGCTACACCTTC.

The CDR3 sequence: CASTGRGISGANVLTF. The CDR3 DNA reads TGTGCCAGCACCGGCAGGGGAATATCTGGGGCCAACGTCCTGACTTTC. J is TRBJ2-6 and V is TRBV28; possible D gene TRBD1, 6 bases. Germline CDR1 is MDHEN and CDR2 is SYDVKM. Trimming removed 7 bases from V and 1 base from J, with 14 bases in between. The CDR3 is made up of 16 amino acids.

The chain joins TRBV6-1 to TRBJ2-3; maybe TRBD2 (5 bases). Germline CDR1 reads MNHNS; CDR2 reads SASEGT. Trimming left V 4 bases short and J 0 bases short, with 11 bases between. This CDR3 is 15 amino acids long. The CDR3 DNA sequence: TGTGCCAGCAGTGGACCCCGGGATAGCACAGATACGCAGTATTTT. It specifies CASSGPRDSTDTQYF.

This chain joins TRBV5-4 and TRBJ1-1; D remains ambiguous. Per germline, CDR1 SGHNT and CDR2 YYREEE (reference sequence). V shed 5 bases and J shed 3 bases, with 14 bases lying between them. This CDR3 is 14 amino acids long. CDR3 bases: TGTGCCAGCAGGGCGGGGTCCCTGGACACTGAAGCTTTCTTT. Translating gives CASRAGSLDTEAFF.